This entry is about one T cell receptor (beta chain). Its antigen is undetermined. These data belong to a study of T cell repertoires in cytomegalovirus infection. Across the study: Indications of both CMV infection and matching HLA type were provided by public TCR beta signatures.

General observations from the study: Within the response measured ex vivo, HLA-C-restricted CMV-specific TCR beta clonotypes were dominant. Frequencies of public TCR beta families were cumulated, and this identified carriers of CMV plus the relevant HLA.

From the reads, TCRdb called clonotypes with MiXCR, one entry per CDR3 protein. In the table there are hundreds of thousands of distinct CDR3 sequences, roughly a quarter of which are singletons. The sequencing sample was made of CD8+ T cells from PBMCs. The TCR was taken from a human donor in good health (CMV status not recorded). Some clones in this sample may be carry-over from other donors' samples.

CDR3 sequence reads: CASSLGGRVYEQYV. The DNA of the CDR3 is TGTGCCAGCAGCTTAGGGGGGCGCGTCTACGAGCAGTACGTC. The V call is TRBV7-9, the J call TRBJ2-7; tentative D call: TRBD1 (6 bases). Between the trimmed V and J ends, which lost 1 base and 3 bases, there was a span of 10 bases. Germline V gives CDR1 SEHNR, CDR2 FQNEAQ (reference sequence). The CDR3 is 14 residues long.